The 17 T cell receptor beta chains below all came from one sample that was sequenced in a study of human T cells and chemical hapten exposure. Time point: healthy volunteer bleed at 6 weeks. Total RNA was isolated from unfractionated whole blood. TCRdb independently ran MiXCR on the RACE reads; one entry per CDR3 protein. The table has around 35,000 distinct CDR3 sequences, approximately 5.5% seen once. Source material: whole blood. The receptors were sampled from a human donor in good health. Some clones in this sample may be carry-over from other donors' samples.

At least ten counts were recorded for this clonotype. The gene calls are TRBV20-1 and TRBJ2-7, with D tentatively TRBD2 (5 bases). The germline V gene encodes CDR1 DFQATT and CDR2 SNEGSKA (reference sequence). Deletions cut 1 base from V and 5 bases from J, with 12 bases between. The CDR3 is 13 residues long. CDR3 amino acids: CSARGEGRDEQYF. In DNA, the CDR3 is TGCAGTGCTAGAGGAGAAGGGAGAGACGAGCAGTACTTC.

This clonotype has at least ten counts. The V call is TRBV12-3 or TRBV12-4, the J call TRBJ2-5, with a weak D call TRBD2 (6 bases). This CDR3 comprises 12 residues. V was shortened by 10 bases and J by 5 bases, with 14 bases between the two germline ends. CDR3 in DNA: TGTGCCACCGGGACTCGAAGGGAGACCCAGTACTTC. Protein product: CATGTRRETQYF.

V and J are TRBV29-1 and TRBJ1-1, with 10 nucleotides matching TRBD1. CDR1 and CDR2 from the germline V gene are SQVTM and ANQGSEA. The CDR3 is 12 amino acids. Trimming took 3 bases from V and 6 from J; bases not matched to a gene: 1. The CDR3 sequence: CSVDGQGAEAFF. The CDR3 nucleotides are TGCAGCGTTGACGGACAGGGGGCTGAAGCTTTCTTT.

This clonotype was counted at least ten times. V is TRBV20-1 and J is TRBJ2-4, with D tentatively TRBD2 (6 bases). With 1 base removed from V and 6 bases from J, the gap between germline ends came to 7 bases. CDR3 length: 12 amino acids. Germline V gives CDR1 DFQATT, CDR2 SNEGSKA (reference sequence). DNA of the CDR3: TGCAGTGCTAGAGCCGGGGGAAACATTCAGTACTTC. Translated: CSARAGGNIQYF.

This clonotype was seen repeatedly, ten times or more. This chain's CDR3 is CASTREAGEQYF. For the CDR3, the DNA is TGTGCCAGCACCCGGGAGGCAGGCGAGCAGTACTTC. This sequence joins TRBV7-2 and TRBJ2-7, with TRBD2 matching over 7 bases. With V trimmed by 7 bases and J by 6 bases, 6 bases remained unmatched. The length of the CDR3 is 12 residues. Germline CDR1 and CDR2: SGHTA and FQGNSA.

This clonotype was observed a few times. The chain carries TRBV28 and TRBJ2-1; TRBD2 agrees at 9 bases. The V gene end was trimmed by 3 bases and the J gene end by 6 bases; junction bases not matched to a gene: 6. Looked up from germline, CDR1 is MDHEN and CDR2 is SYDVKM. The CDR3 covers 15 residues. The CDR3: CASSFGTSSSNEQFF. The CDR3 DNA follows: TGTGCCAGCAGTTTCGGGACTAGCTCGTCCAATGAGCAGTTCTTC.

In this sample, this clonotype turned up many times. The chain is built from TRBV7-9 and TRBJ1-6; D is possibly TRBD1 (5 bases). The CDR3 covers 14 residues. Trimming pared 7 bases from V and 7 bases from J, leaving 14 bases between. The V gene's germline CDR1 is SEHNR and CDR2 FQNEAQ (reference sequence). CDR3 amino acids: CASNLDISNSPLHF. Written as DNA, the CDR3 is TGTGCCAGCAACCTGGACATATCCAATTCACCCCTCCACTTT.

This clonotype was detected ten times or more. The CDR3 nucleotides read TGTGCCAGCAGTTTCAATAGCGGAGGGGTAGAGCAGTTCTTC. Amino acid sequence: CASSFNSGGVEQFF. V gene TRBV6-6 combines with J gene TRBJ2-1; perhaps TRBD2 as D (6 bases). V lost 4 bases, J lost 10 bases, and 17 bases lay in between. In germline, CDR1 is MNHNY, CDR2 SVGAGI (reference sequence). This CDR3 contains 14 residues.

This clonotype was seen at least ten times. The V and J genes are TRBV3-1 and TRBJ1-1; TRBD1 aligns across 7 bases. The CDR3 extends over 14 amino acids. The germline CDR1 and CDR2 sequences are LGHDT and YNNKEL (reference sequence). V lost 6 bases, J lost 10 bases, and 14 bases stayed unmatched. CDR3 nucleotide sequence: TGTGCCAGCAGTCATACAGGGGCCCCAGGCGCAGCTTTCTTT. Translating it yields CASSHTGAPGAAFF.

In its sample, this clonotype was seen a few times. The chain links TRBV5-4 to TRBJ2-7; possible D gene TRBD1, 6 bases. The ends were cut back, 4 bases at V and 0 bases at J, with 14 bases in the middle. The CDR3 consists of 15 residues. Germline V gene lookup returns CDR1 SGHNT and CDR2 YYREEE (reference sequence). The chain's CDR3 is CASSGGQPSSYEQYF. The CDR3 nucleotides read TGTGCCAGCAGCGGAGGACAGCCTAGCTCCTACGAGCAGTACTTC.

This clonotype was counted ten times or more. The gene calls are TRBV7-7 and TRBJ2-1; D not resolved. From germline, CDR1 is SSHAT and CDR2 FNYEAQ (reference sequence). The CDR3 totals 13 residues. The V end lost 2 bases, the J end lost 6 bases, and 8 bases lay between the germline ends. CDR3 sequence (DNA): TGTGCCAGCAGCTTAAAACCGGGCAATGAGCAGTTCTTC. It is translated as CASSLKPGNEQFF.

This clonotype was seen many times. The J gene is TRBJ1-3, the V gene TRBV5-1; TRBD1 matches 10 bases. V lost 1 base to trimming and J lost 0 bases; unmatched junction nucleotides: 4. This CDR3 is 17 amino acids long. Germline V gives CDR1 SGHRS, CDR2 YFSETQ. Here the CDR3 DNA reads TGCGCCAGCAGCTTGTATAGGACAGGGGGCTCTGGAAACACCATATATTTT. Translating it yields CASSLYRTGGSGNTIYF.

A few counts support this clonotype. The CDR3 sequence: CASSRTSGKLDTQYF. CDR3 coding DNA: TGTGCCAGCAGCCGGACTAGCGGGAAGTTAGATACGCAGTATTTT. The chain links TRBV6-6 to TRBJ2-3; 12 bases are a match to TRBD2. Unmatched junction bases numbered 6, after V lost 6 bases and J lost 5 bases. This CDR3 contains 15 residues. CDR1 MNHNY and CDR2 SVGAGI come from the germline V gene (reference sequence).

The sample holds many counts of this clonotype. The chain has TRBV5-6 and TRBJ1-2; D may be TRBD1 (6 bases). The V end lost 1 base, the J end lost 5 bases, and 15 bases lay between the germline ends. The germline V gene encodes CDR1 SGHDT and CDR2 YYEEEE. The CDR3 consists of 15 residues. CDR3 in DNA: TGTGCCAGCAGCTTGTACACTGGACAGCGATATGGCTACACCTTC. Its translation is CASSLYTGQRYGYTF.

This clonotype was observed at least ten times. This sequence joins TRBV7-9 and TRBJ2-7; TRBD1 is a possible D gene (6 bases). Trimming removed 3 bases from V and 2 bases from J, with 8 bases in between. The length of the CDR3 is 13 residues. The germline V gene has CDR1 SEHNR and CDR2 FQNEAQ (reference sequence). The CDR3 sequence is CASSFEGAYEQYF. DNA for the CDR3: TGTGCCAGCAGCTTCGAGGGGGCCTACGAGCAGTACTTC.

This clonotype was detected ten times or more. The CDR3 DNA reads TGTGCCAGCAAATTGGGAGGGGCCCAGCCCCAGCATTTT. This gives the protein CASKLGGAQPQHF. This chain links TRBV2 with TRBJ1-5; D perhaps matches TRBD1 (5 bases). This CDR3 has 13 residues. The V end lost 7 bases, the J end lost 7 bases, and 14 bases lay between the germline ends. Per germline, CDR1 SNHLY and CDR2 FYNNEI.

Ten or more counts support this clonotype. The CDR3 loop is CASSFRDRGREQYF. For the CDR3, the DNA is TGTGCCAGCAGCTTCCGGGACAGGGGGCGTGAGCAGTACTTC. The chain employs TRBV7-2 and TRBJ2-7; TRBD1 matches at 12 bases. CDR1 SGHTA and CDR2 FQGNSA come from the germline V gene. V was pared by 3 bases and J by 7 bases, with 4 bases of the junction left unmatched. The length of the CDR3 is 14 residues.